This passage covers 22 T cell receptor beta chains from one sample sequenced in a study of cytomegalovirus exposure and HLA in healthy donors. TCRdb's copy holds only in-frame clones and misses some; the assay was immunoSEQ multiplex PCR. The sample includes roughly 150,000 clones, roughly 86% of them seen just once. The sample taken for sequencing was PBMCs. Receptors originate from a man aged 18 to 30 in good health and CMV-seropositive.

This clone appeared once. The chain couples TRBV7-3 to TRBJ2-3; D unclear. CDR1 is SGHTA, CDR2 FQGTGA, per germline. This CDR3 is built from 18 residues. V was pared by 2 bases and J by 5 bases, with 23 bases between. The chain's CDR3 is CASSLGSWRPKTGDTQYF. In nucleotides, the CDR3 is TGTGCCAGCAGCTTAGGGTCATGGCGACCAAAGACGGGAGATACGCAGTATTTT.

V gene TRBV28 combines with J gene TRBJ2-3; 7 positions match TRBD1. J gave up 2 bases and V 7 bases, and 9 bases lay outside the gene matches. CDR1 is MDHEN, CDR2 SYDVKM, per germline. The CDR3 is made up of 15 amino acids. The CDR3: CASIRAGGNTDTQYF. The CDR3 nucleotides read TGTGCCAGCATAAGGGCAGGGGGAAACACAGATACGCAGTATTTT.

The chain uses TRBV30 and TRBJ1-1, with TRBD1 matching 8 bases. This CDR3 comprises 15 residues. CDR1 GTSNPN and CDR2 SVGIG come from the germline V gene (reference sequence). V dropped 1 base and J dropped 1; count of bases not matched to a gene: 5. The CDR3 coding sequence is TGTGCCTGGAGTGCCAGGGGGCTTAAGAACACTGAAGCTTTCTTT. Its translation is CAWSARGLKNTEAFF.

The chain links TRBV7-3 to TRBJ2-7; 8 bases line up with TRBD1. With 1 base clipped from V and 4 bases from J, the junction kept 6 bases outside the gene matches. Germline CDR1 reads SGHTA; CDR2 reads FQGTGA. CDR3 length: 15 residues. CDR3 residues: CASSLMHGQGYEQYF. The CDR3 nucleotides read TGTGCCAGCAGCTTAATGCATGGACAGGGTTACGAGCAGTACTTC.

J is TRBJ2-1 and V is TRBV7-8; 8 bases are a match to TRBD2. The CDR3 has 14 residues. Trimming at V came to 7 bases and at J to 9 bases, leaving 11 bases not matched to a gene. Per the germline V gene, CDR1 is SGHVS and CDR2 is FQNEAQ. The DNA for the CDR3 is TGTGCCAGCACCCGTCTCGGACTAGCCACTGAGCAGTTCTTC. This codes for CASTRLGLATEQFF. Complete variable domain (other parts from reference TRBV7-8 and TRBJ2-1): GAGVSQSPRYKVAKRGQDVALRCDPISGHVSLFWYQQALGQGPEFLTYFQNEAQLDKSGLPSDRFFAERPEGSVSTLKIQRTQQEDSAVYLCASTRLGLATEQFFGPGTRLTVL.

With regard to this clone: The sample contains more than one DNA sequence encoding this CDR3. The V and J genes are TRBV2 and TRBJ2-7; TRBD2 aligns across 8 bases. Germline lookup yields CDR1 SNHLY and CDR2 FYNNEI. The CDR3 has 14 residues. V gave up 8 bases and J gave up 0 bases; unmatched junction bases: 6. In DNA form, the CDR3 reads TGTGCCAGCCGAACTAGCGGAGCCTCCTACGAGCAGTACTTC. Its protein is CASRTSGASYEQYF.

The V and J genes are TRBV2 and TRBJ2-7; weak D call: TRBD1 (6 bases). CDR3 length equals 15 residues. Germline lookup yields CDR1 SNHLY and CDR2 FYNNEI. V was clipped by 8 bases and J by 5 bases, with 22 bases between them. Here the CDR3 DNA reads TGTGCCAGCGTCCAGACAGGTCAACGGGCCCACGAGCAGTACTTC. It codes for CASVQTGQRAHEQYF.

The chain joins TRBV9 to TRBJ2-3, with a weak D call TRBD1 (5 bases). Trimming removed 2 bases at V and 2 bases at J, with 15 bases between. There are 16 residues in the CDR3. The germline CDR1 and CDR2 sequences are SGDLS and YYNGEE. CDR3 amino acids: CASSVSSGRATDTQYF. CDR3 in DNA: TGTGCCAGCAGCGTCTCCTCAGGCAGGGCCACAGATACGCAGTATTTT.

This chain joins TRBV4-1 and TRBJ2-1, with TRBD1 matching 9 bases. CDR1 and CDR2 (germline): MGHRA, YSYEKL. Losses at the gene ends were 1 base for V and 6 bases for J; bases not matched to a gene: 10. CDR3 length equals 17 residues. As DNA, the CDR3 is TGCGCCAGCAGCCAAGGGATCGACAGGGGGTTCGCCAATGAGCAGTTCTTC. Translated, it gives CASSQGIDRGFANEQFF.

The sample holds one count of this clone. The rearrangement uses TRBV6-5 and TRBJ2-3, with 10 bases that match TRBD2. The CDR3 runs to 14 residues. Germline values: CDR1 MNHEY, CDR2 SVGAGI. Germline trimming cut 5 bases from V and 5 bases from J; bases unmatched to any gene: 4. The CDR3 loop is CASSLAGVGDTQYF. The CDR3 region has the DNA TGTGCCAGCAGTCTAGCGGGAGTCGGAGATACGCAGTATTTT.

The chain carries TRBV7-9 and TRBJ2-1, with D possibly matching TRBD2 (5 bases). The length of the CDR3 is 11 residues. Deletions cut 5 bases from V and 9 bases from J, with 8 bases between. Germline lookup yields CDR1 SEHNR and CDR2 FQNEAQ (reference sequence). The CDR3 loop is CASSASGEQFF. In nucleotides, the CDR3 is TGTGCCAGCAGCGCCAGCGGTGAGCAGTTCTTC. The whole variable domain, filled in from reference TRBV7-9 and TRBJ2-1, reads DTGVSQNPRHKITKRGQNVTFRCDPISEHNRLYWYRQTLGQGPEFLTYFQNEAQLEKSRLLSDRFSAERPKGSFSTLEIQRTEQGDSAMYLCASSASGEQFFGPGTRLTVL.

This chain links TRBV6-5 with TRBJ2-6; the D is unclear. The CDR3 consists of 12 residues. Germline V gene lookup returns CDR1 MNHEY and CDR2 SVGAGI. V dropped 10 bases and J dropped 0 bases, with 4 bases sitting between them. CDR3 residues: CATNSGANVLTF. The CDR3 DNA reads as TGTGCCACCAACTCTGGGGCCAACGTCCTGACTTTC.

The chain has TRBV6-1 and TRBJ1-5; 7 bases map to TRBD1. The germline gives CDR1 MNHNS, CDR2 SASEGT. There are 15 residues in the CDR3. The J segment lost 0 bases and the V segment lost 7 bases, leaving 6 bases of the junction unmatched. The CDR3 region is CASILGGNSNQPQHF. The CDR3 DNA sequence: TGTGCCAGCATTTTAGGGGGCAATAGCAATCAGCCCCAGCATTTT.

The chain recombines TRBV19 with TRBJ1-2; D possibly corresponds to TRBD1 (6 bases). Trimming removed 10 bases at V and 8 bases at J, with 20 bases between. Germline CDR1 reads LNHDA; CDR2 reads SQIVND (reference sequence). There are 13 residues in the CDR3. The CDR3 coding sequence is TGTGCCACCCAAATTCAGGGGAGGGACGGCTACACCTTC. It yields the protein CATQIQGRDGYTF.

The chain is built from TRBV7-3 and TRBJ2-1, with TRBD2 matching over 9 bases. Germline CDR1 and CDR2: SGHTA and FQGTGA. The CDR3 contains 12 residues. After removal of 5 bases from V and 13 bases from J, the junction contained 6 bases not matched to a gene. The CDR3 sequence: CASSPLAGEQFF. In DNA, the CDR3 is TGTGCCAGCAGCCCTTTAGCGGGAGAACAGTTCTTC.

The rearrangement uses TRBV5-5 and TRBJ1-2; D gene unclear. Germline V lookup: CDR1 SGHKS, CDR2 YYEKEE (reference sequence). This CDR3 spans 13 amino acids. With 4 bases removed from V and 8 bases from J, the gap between germline ends came to 15 bases. CDR3 amino acids: CASSPLGVYGYTF. For the CDR3, the DNA is TGTGCCAGCAGCCCCCTCGGGGTCTACGGCTACACCTTC. Full variable domain (remainder filled in from reference TRBV5-5 and TRBJ1-2): DAGVTQSPTHLIKTRGQQVTLRCSPISGHKSVSWYQQVLGQGPQFIFQYYEKEERGRGNFPDRFSARQFPNYSSELNVNALLLGDSALYLCASSPLGVYGYTFGSGTRLTVV.

CDR3 amino acids: CASSYSGFYYEQYF. The CDR3 DNA follows: TGTGCCAGCAGTTACTCCGGTTTCTACTACGAGCAGTACTTC. The chain links TRBV6-5 to TRBJ2-7, with no clear D. V dropped 0 bases and J dropped 3 bases, with 9 bases sitting between them. This CDR3 contains 14 residues. The germline V gene encodes CDR1 MNHEY and CDR2 SVGAGI.

This sequence joins TRBV5-4 and TRBJ1-2; D is possibly TRBD1 (6 bases). This CDR3 has 14 amino acids. The ends were cut back, 4 bases at V and 2 bases at J, with 12 bases in the middle. Germline loops: CDR1 SGHNT, CDR2 YYREEE (reference sequence). Here the CDR3 reads CASSPRTGNYGYTF. CDR3 nucleotides: TGTGCCAGCAGCCCGCGTACAGGGAACTATGGCTACACCTTC.

The rearrangement links TRBV18 to TRBJ1-1, with D perhaps matching TRBD1 (6 bases). Trimming took 1 base from V and 7 from J, leaving 7 bases between them. Germline lookup yields CDR1 KGHSH and CDR2 LQKENI. The CDR3 runs to 12 residues. CDR3 loop: CASSPRQDEAFF. The CDR3 nucleotides read TGTGCCAGCTCACCACGACAGGATGAAGCTTTCTTT.

The CDR3 loop is CASSIDRSGFRQPQHF. The CDR3 DNA follows: TGTGCCAGTAGTATAGATCGGTCCGGGTTTCGGCAGCCCCAGCATTTT. This chain uses TRBV19 with TRBJ1-5; no clear D gene. The CDR3 runs 16 residues. Between the trimmed V and J ends, which lost 0 bases and 7 bases, there was a span of 16 bases. CDR1 and CDR2 (germline): LNHDA, SQIVND (reference sequence). The whole variable domain, filled in from reference TRBV19 and TRBJ1-5, reads DGGITQSPKYLFRKEGQNVTLSCEQNLNHDAMYWYRQDPGQGLRLIYYSQIVNDFQKGDIAEGYSVSREKKESFPLTVTSAQKNPTAFYLCASSIDRSGFRQPQHFGDGTRLSIL.

The chain uses TRBV18 and TRBJ2-7; 10 bases align to TRBD1. There are 15 residues in the CDR3. V gave up 2 bases and J gave up 2 bases; unmatched junction bases: 3. In germline, CDR1 is KGHSH, CDR2 LQKENI. The CDR3 DNA reads as TGTGCCAGCTCACCAGGGACAGGGGTGACCTACGAGCAGTACTTC. This encodes CASSPGTGVTYEQYF.

This chain joins TRBV5-4 and TRBJ2-1; TRBD2 agrees at 7 bases. Germline CDR1 SGHNT, CDR2 YYREEE (reference sequence). CDR3 length: 16 residues. With V trimmed by 2 bases and J by 5 bases, 10 bases remained unmatched. The CDR3 reads CASSLSLAEKDNEQFF. The CDR3 DNA reads TGTGCCAGCAGCTTAAGTCTAGCGGAAAAGGACAATGAGCAGTTCTTC.